These T cell receptor beta chains were read from a single sample in a study of glioma-infiltrating T cells after dendritic cell vaccination. Profiled with immunoSEQ multiplex PCR; TCRdb holds only in-frame clones, not every one. The sample consists of more than 85,000 clones, around 90% of them appearing once. Sequences were derived from blood, sampled after dendritic cell vaccination. Receptors were obtained from a human donor with glioblastoma. CDR3s include the opening cysteine and the closing phenylalanine or tryptophan. A D gene is named only where the DNA matches it firmly. A row's size may be missing; if present it is once, few, many or a size class.

clone_size: NA
j_call: TRBJ2-7
v_call: TRBV7-9
d_call: TRBD2
cdr3_aa: CASSFDAGGREQYF
cdr3_nt: TGTGCCAGCAGCTTTGACGCGGGGGGGCGCGAGCAGTACTTC

clone_size: NA
j_call: TRBJ2-5
v_call: TRBV5-1
d_call: NA
cdr3_aa: CASSPGRDTSGGPRETQYF
cdr3_nt: TGCGCCAGCAGCCCAGGAAGGGACACCTCCGGAGGACCGCGGGAGACCCAGTACTTC

clone_size: NA
j_call: TRBJ2-7
v_call: TRBV11-2
d_call: TRBD2
cdr3_aa: CASSLAGGPYEQYF
cdr3_nt: TGTGCCAGCAGCTTAGCGGGAGGGCCCTACGAGCAGTACTTC

clone_size: NA
j_call: TRBJ2-4
v_call: TRBV21-1
d_call: NA
cdr3_aa: CASSYGSFPRAGNIQYF
cdr3_nt: TGTGCCAGCAGCTACGGGAGCTTCCCCAGGGCGGGAAACATTCAGTACTTC

clone_size: NA
j_call: TRBJ2-1
v_call: TRBV29-1
d_call: TRBD2
cdr3_aa: CSVEVREGYNEQFF
cdr3_nt: TGCAGCGTTGAGGTGCGGGAGGGTTACAATGAGCAGTTCTTC

clone_size: NA
j_call: TRBJ1-2
v_call: TRBV18
d_call: NA
cdr3_aa: CASSGLSIDYGYTF
cdr3_nt: TGTGCCAGCTCGGGACTCTCAATCGACTATGGCTACACCTTC

clone_size: few
j_call: TRBJ2-1
v_call: TRBV7-2
d_call: TRBD1
cdr3_aa: CASNSPGQGSNEQFF
cdr3_nt: TGTGCCAGCAACTCCCCGGGACAGGGAAGTAATGAGCAGTTCTTC

clone_size: NA
j_call: TRBJ1-5
v_call: TRBV27
d_call: NA
cdr3_aa: CASSSNQGLSNQPQHF
cdr3_nt: TGTGCCAGCAGTTCGAATCAGGGGTTGAGCAATCAGCCCCAGCATTTT

clone_size: NA
j_call: TRBJ1-2
v_call: TRBV10-2
d_call: NA
cdr3_aa: CASSTGPHGYTF
cdr3_nt: TGCGCCAGCAGTACAGGTCCGCATGGCTACACCTTC

clone_size: NA
j_call: TRBJ2-7
v_call: TRBV30
d_call: TRBD1
cdr3_aa: CAWSKPGTGQTYEQYF
cdr3_nt: TGTGCCTGGAGTAAACCTGGGACAGGACAAACCTACGAGCAGTACTTC

clone_size: NA
j_call: TRBJ2-6
v_call: TRBV29-1
d_call: NA
cdr3_aa: CSVGNRAGANVLTF
cdr3_nt: TGCAGCGTTGGAAACAGGGCTGGGGCCAACGTCCTGACTTTC

clone_size: NA
j_call: TRBJ1-4
v_call: TRBV2
d_call: NA
cdr3_aa: CASSARGRNEKLFF
cdr3_nt: TGTGCCAGCAGCGCCCGAGGTAGGAACGAAAAACTGTTTTTT

clone_size: NA
j_call: TRBJ1-1
v_call: TRBV5-6
d_call: TRBD1
cdr3_aa: CASSLAGQGGLMTEAFF
cdr3_nt: TGTGCCAGCAGCTTGGCAGGACAGGGGGGTTTGATGACTGAAGCTTTCTTT

clone_size: NA
j_call: TRBJ2-1
v_call: TRBV11-3
d_call: TRBD2
cdr3_aa: CASTSGLAGVGEQFF
cdr3_nt: TGTGCCAGCACTTCGGGACTAGCGGGAGTAGGTGAGCAGTTCTTC

clone_size: NA
j_call: TRBJ2-2
v_call: TRBV21-1
d_call: NA
cdr3_aa: CASSKADRVGGGELFF
cdr3_nt: TGTGCCAGCAGCAAAGCGGACAGGGTTGGTGGCGGGGAGCTGTTTTTT

clone_size: NA
j_call: TRBJ1-2
v_call: TRBV19
d_call: NA
cdr3_aa: CASSIAAGSNYGYTF
cdr3_nt: TGTGCCAGTAGTATAGCCGCAGGGTCAAACTATGGCTACACCTTC

clone_size: once
j_call: TRBJ2-7
v_call: TRBV7-8
d_call: TRBD2
cdr3_aa: CASSWGTSEYF
cdr3_nt: TGTGCCAGCAGCTGGGGGACTAGCGAGTACTTC

clone_size: NA
j_call: TRBJ2-1
v_call: TRBV11-2
d_call: TRBD2
cdr3_aa: CASSLGLAGVIEQFF
cdr3_nt: TGTGCCAGCAGCTTAGGACTAGCGGGAGTCATTGAGCAGTTCTTC

clone_size: NA
j_call: TRBJ2-7
v_call: TRBV5-1
d_call: TRBD2
cdr3_aa: CASSPPTSGGFFYEQYF
cdr3_nt: TGCGCCAGCAGCCCGCCAACTAGCGGGGGGTTTTTCTACGAGCAGTACTTC

clone_size: NA
j_call: TRBJ2-1
v_call: TRBV7-3
d_call: NA
cdr3_aa: CASSNIAAGYNEQFF
cdr3_nt: TGTGCCAGCAGCAACATAGCGGCCGGCTACAATGAGCAGTTCTTC

clone_size: once
j_call: TRBJ2-3
v_call: TRBV10-1
d_call: TRBD2
cdr3_aa: CASSTSGRMDTQYF
cdr3_nt: TGCGCCAGCAGCACTAGCGGGAGGATGGATACGCAGTATTTT

clone_size: NA
j_call: TRBJ2-1
v_call: TRBV18
d_call: NA
cdr3_aa: CATVRSSSYNEQFF
cdr3_nt: TGTGCCACCGTGCGCTCGAGCTCCTACAATGAGCAGTTCTTC

clone_size: NA
j_call: TRBJ2-7
v_call: TRBV7-8
d_call: TRBD2
cdr3_aa: CASSVGLAGYEQYF
cdr3_nt: TGTGCCAGCAGCGTGGGACTAGCGGGATACGAGCAGTACTTC

clone_size: NA
j_call: TRBJ1-1
v_call: TRBV5-1
d_call: TRBD1
cdr3_aa: CASSTGQGTTEAFF
cdr3_nt: TGCGCCAGCAGCACCGGACAGGGGACGACTGAAGCTTTCTTT

clone_size: NA
j_call: TRBJ1-2
v_call: TRBV7-9
d_call: TRBD1
cdr3_aa: CASSPTGAYGYTF
cdr3_nt: TGTGCCAGCAGCCCGACAGGGGCCTATGGCTACACCTTC

clone_size: NA
j_call: TRBJ1-5
v_call: TRBV2
d_call: TRBD1
cdr3_aa: CASSEAGTGVQPQHF
cdr3_nt: TGTGCCAGCAGTGAAGCAGGGACAGGGGTTCAGCCCCAGCATTTT

clone_size: NA
j_call: TRBJ2-5
v_call: TRBV5-6
d_call: TRBD2
cdr3_aa: CASIRWASGSQTQYF
cdr3_nt: TGTGCCAGCATCCGGTGGGCTAGCGGGAGTCAGACCCAGTACTTC

clone_size: NA
j_call: TRBJ2-7
v_call: TRBV6-5
d_call: TRBD1
cdr3_aa: CASSRRGSSYEQYF
cdr3_nt: TGTGCCAGCAGTCGCAGGGGGAGCTCCTACGAGCAGTACTTC

clone_size: NA
j_call: TRBJ2-1
v_call: TRBV5-1
d_call: TRBD2
cdr3_aa: CASSLGGRGNEQFF
cdr3_nt: TGCGCCAGCAGCTTGGGCGGGAGGGGTAATGAGCAGTTCTTC

clone_size: NA
j_call: TRBJ1-6
v_call: TRBV11-2
d_call: NA
cdr3_aa: CASSLVARESPLHF
cdr3_nt: TGTGCCAGCAGCTTAGTTGCCCGGGAGTCACCCCTCCACTTT

clone_size: NA
j_call: TRBJ1-5
v_call: TRBV2
d_call: TRBD1
cdr3_aa: CASSPRTGRQPQHF
cdr3_nt: TGTGCCAGCAGTCCCAGGACAGGGCGACAGCCCCAGCATTTT

clone_size: NA
j_call: TRBJ1-1
v_call: TRBV7-9
d_call: NA
cdr3_aa: CASSPIENTEAFF
cdr3_nt: TGTGCCAGCAGCCCCATAGAGAACACTGAAGCTTTCTTT

clone_size: NA
j_call: TRBJ1-2
v_call: TRBV9
d_call: TRBD1
cdr3_aa: CASSVKQGGGYTF
cdr3_nt: TGTGCCAGCAGCGTGAAGCAGGGGGGAGGCTACACCTTC

clone_size: NA
j_call: TRBJ2-3
v_call: TRBV12-5
d_call: NA
cdr3_aa: CASALSGDTQYF
cdr3_nt: TGTGCTAGTGCCCTTAGCGGTGATACGCAGTATTTT

clone_size: NA
j_call: TRBJ1-5
v_call: TRBV12-5
d_call: NA
cdr3_aa: CASGFFVTRELNQPQHF
cdr3_nt: TGTGCTAGTGGTTTTTTCGTGACGAGGGAGCTAAATCAGCCCCAGCATTTT

clone_size: NA
j_call: TRBJ2-1
v_call: TRBV7-2
d_call: TRBD2
cdr3_aa: CASSLGVERLAGDEQFF
cdr3_nt: TGTGCCAGCAGCTTAGGAGTCGAACGGCTAGCGGGGGATGAGCAGTTCTTC

clone_size: NA
j_call: TRBJ1-1
v_call: TRBV5-4
d_call: NA
cdr3_aa: CASSAGVGAFF
cdr3_nt: TGTGCCAGTAGCGCCGGGGTGGGTGCTTTCTTT

clone_size: NA
j_call: TRBJ2-5
v_call: TRBV9
d_call: TRBD1
cdr3_aa: CASSTGQGQETQYF
cdr3_nt: TGTGCCAGCAGCACAGGACAGGGCCAAGAGACCCAGTACTTC

clone_size: NA
j_call: TRBJ1-4
v_call: TRBV30
d_call: NA
cdr3_aa: CAWSRGGAANEKLFF
cdr3_nt: TGTGCCTGGAGTCGCGGGGGGGCGGCTAATGAAAAACTGTTTTTT

clone_size: NA
j_call: TRBJ1-2
v_call: TRBV10-3
d_call: NA
cdr3_aa: CAISGGESLYGYTF
cdr3_nt: TGTGCCATCAGTGGCGGTGAATCCCTTTATGGCTACACCTTC

clone_size: NA
j_call: TRBJ1-1
v_call: TRBV6-5
d_call: NA
cdr3_aa: CASRSTSANTEAFF
cdr3_nt: TGTGCCAGCCGATCAACGAGCGCGAACACTGAAGCTTTCTTT

clone_size: few
j_call: TRBJ1-6
v_call: TRBV9
d_call: TRBD1
cdr3_aa: CASSDDRENSPLHF
cdr3_nt: TGTGCCAGCAGCGACGACAGGGAGAATTCACCCCTCCACTTT

clone_size: once
j_call: TRBJ1-1
v_call: TRBV5-1
d_call: NA
cdr3_aa: CASSFQGKDTEAFF
cdr3_nt: TGCGCCAGCAGCTTCCAGGGAAAGGACACTGAAGCTTTCTTT

clone_size: once
j_call: TRBJ1-1
v_call: TRBV6-5
d_call: NA
cdr3_aa: CASSSSRVGTEAFF
cdr3_nt: TGTGCCAGCAGTTCGTCGAGGGTGGGCACTGAAGCTTTCTTT

clone_size: NA
j_call: TRBJ2-7
v_call: TRBV29-1
d_call: TRBD1
cdr3_aa: CSAGQGDYEQYF
cdr3_nt: TGCAGCGCGGGACAGGGAGATTACGAGCAGTACTTC

clone_size: NA
j_call: TRBJ2-3
v_call: TRBV6-6
d_call: NA
cdr3_aa: CASSYGTGDTDTQYF
cdr3_nt: TGTGCCAGCAGTTACGGAACGGGAGACACAGATACGCAGTATTTT

clone_size: few
j_call: TRBJ2-2
v_call: TRBV5-8
d_call: TRBD1
cdr3_aa: CASSGGQGARGGELFF
cdr3_nt: TGTGCCAGCAGCGGCGGACAGGGGGCGCGGGGCGGGGAGCTGTTTTTT

clone_size: NA
j_call: TRBJ1-4
v_call: TRBV6-1
d_call: TRBD1
cdr3_aa: CASNRDRTPLKGVF
cdr3_nt: TGTGCCAGCAACAGGGACAGAACACCACTGAAAGGTGTTTTT

clone_size: NA
j_call: TRBJ2-7
v_call: TRBV15
d_call: TRBD2
cdr3_aa: CATSPTSGSSYEQYF
cdr3_nt: TGTGCCACCAGCCCGACTAGCGGGAGTAGTTACGAGCAGTACTTC

clone_size: NA
j_call: TRBJ2-1
v_call: TRBV9
d_call: NA
cdr3_aa: CASSVVGSPYNEQFF
cdr3_nt: TGTGCCAGCAGCGTAGTGGGCAGCCCCTACAATGAGCAGTTCTTC

clone_size: NA
j_call: TRBJ2-7
v_call: TRBV19
d_call: TRBD1
cdr3_aa: CASSARQGSGYEQYF
cdr3_nt: TGTGCCAGTAGTGCCCGACAGGGTAGTGGCTACGAGCAGTACTTC

clone_size: once
j_call: TRBJ1-5
v_call: TRBV27
d_call: NA
cdr3_aa: CASRLQGSNQPQHF
cdr3_nt: TGTGCCAGCAGGCTCCAGGGAAGCAATCAGCCCCAGCATTTT

clone_size: NA
j_call: TRBJ1-4
v_call: TRBV30
d_call: NA
cdr3_aa: CAWSVGQGGEKLFF
cdr3_nt: TGTGCCTGGAGTGTGGGGCAGGGTGGTGAAAAACTGTTTTTT

clone_size: NA
j_call: TRBJ1-2
v_call: TRBV19
d_call: TRBD1
cdr3_aa: CASSIQGGRYGYTF
cdr3_nt: TGTGCCAGTAGTATCCAGGGGGGCCGATATGGCTACACCTTC